One and the same sample provided the 27 T cell receptor beta chains below, sequenced in a study of CD8 T cells in ankylosing spondylitis. General study findings and limits: The study identified a TCR beta motif of several highly homologous variants that appeared characteristic of ankylosing spondylitis blood.

TCRdb processed the 5' RACE reads anew with MiXCR; each CDR3 protein has one entry. The sample lists approximately 540,000 distinct CDR3 sequences, about an eighth occurring once. The antigens for these receptors are not known. Material for sequencing was blood, either unsorted or a sorted T cell fraction (not recorded which). Source of these receptors: a male donor with ankylosing spondylitis.

This clonotype was seen a few times. The chain joins TRBV6-1 to TRBJ1-2; D is ambiguous. This CDR3 spans 15 amino acids. V was cut by 5 bases and J by 0 bases, with 13 bases left in between. Looked up from germline, CDR1 is MNHNS and CDR2 is SASEGT. The CDR3 nucleotides are TGTGCCAGCAGTCCCCGGGTCATAACTAACTATGGCTACACCTTC. This codes for CASSPRVITNYGYTF.

This clonotype was seen only a few times. The chain employs TRBV9 and TRBJ2-3; no firm D call. With 5 bases removed from V and 4 bases from J, the gap between germline ends came to 8 bases. The germline gives CDR1 SGDLS, CDR2 YYNGEE. This CDR3 region has 12 residues. CDR3 amino acids: CASRTLPDTQYF. The CDR3 DNA reads TGTGCCAGCAGAACCCTCCCAGATACGCAGTATTTT.

The chain combines TRBV20-1 with TRBJ1-1; no definite D call. The CDR3 runs to 13 residues. The germline V gene encodes CDR1 DFQATT and CDR2 SNEGSKA (reference sequence). V was clipped by 4 bases and J by 2 bases, with 11 bases between them. CDR3 sequence (DNA): TGCAGTGCTAAGAGAGGCCTAAACACTGAAGCTTTCTTT. The encoded protein is CSAKRGLNTEAFF.

In this sample, this clonotype turned up many times. In DNA form, the CDR3 reads TGTGCCAGCAGCCACCCCCCTCCGGATGAGCAGTTCTTC. Protein product: CASSHPPPDEQFF. The chain combines TRBV7-2 with TRBJ2-1; D not resolved. Trimming pared 5 bases from V and 8 bases from J, leaving 13 bases between. Germline V gives CDR1 SGHTA, CDR2 FQGNSA. The CDR3 loop spans 13 amino acids.

In its sample, this clonotype was seen a few times. CDR3 bases: TGTGCCAGCAGCCGTACTAGCGATCCCCCGGAGACCCAGTACTTC. Protein: CASSRTSDPPETQYF. This chain links TRBV5-5 with TRBJ2-5; 7 bases line up with TRBD2. V shed 4 bases and J 5 bases; nucleotides not matched to a gene: 11. Germline-derived CDR1 and CDR2 are SGHKS and YYEKEE (reference sequence). The CDR3 sequence is 15 residues long. The full variable domain, rest sourced from reference TRBV5-5 and TRBJ2-5, is DAGVTQSPTHLIKTRGQQVTLRCSPISGHKSVSWYQQVLGQGPQFIFQYYEKEERGRGNFPDRFSARQFPNYSSELNVNALLLGDSALYLCASSRTSDPPETQYFGPGTRLLVL.

The chain employs TRBV5-1 and TRBJ1-1; a possible D gene is TRBD1 (5 bases). V shed 3 bases and J shed 0 bases, with 12 bases lying between them. This CDR3 spans 15 amino acids. The germline V gene encodes CDR1 SGHRS and CDR2 YFSETQ. This chain's CDR3 is CASSWGGRMNTEAFF. The CDR3 region has the DNA TGCGCCAGCAGCTGGGGGGGACGGATGAACACTGAAGCTTTCTTT.

This clonotype has at least ten counts. The chain employs TRBV12-3 or TRBV12-4 and TRBJ2-7, with 9 nucleotides matching TRBD1. The CDR3 extends over 14 amino acids. V gave up 8 bases and J gave up 0 bases; unmatched junction bases: 5. The CDR3 region is CASGEQGASYEQYF. Here the CDR3 DNA reads TGTGCCAGCGGAGAACAGGGGGCCTCCTACGAGCAGTACTTC.

V and J are TRBV29-1 and TRBJ2-2, with a tentative D call TRBD1 (7 bases). The V end was cut by 5 bases, the J end by 0 bases, with 10 bases between. Germline V gene data show CDR1 as SQVTM and CDR2 as ANQGSEA. The CDR3 is made up of 14 amino acids. CDR3 loop: CSVQGDSNTGELFF. DNA of the CDR3: TGCAGCGTTCAGGGGGACTCGAACACCGGGGAGCTGTTTTTT.

This clonotype was seen a few times. The genes are TRBV25-1 and TRBJ2-5, with no clear D. The length of the CDR3 is 12 residues. Germline-derived CDR1 and CDR2 are MGHDK and SYGVNS. The V end was cut by 7 bases, the J end by 6 bases, with 12 bases between. The CDR3 DNA reads TGTGCCAGCACCAAAGGCGTCCAGACCCAGTACTTC. Translated, it gives CASTKGVQTQYF.

The CDR3 protein is CASSRGRNSNQPQHF. CDR3 nucleotide sequence: TGTGCCAGTAGTAGAGGACGGAATAGCAATCAGCCCCAGCATTTT. The chain recombines TRBV19 with TRBJ1-5; no clear D gene. The CDR3 runs 15 residues. The ends were cut back, 4 bases at V and 0 bases at J, with 10 bases in the middle. The germline V gene has CDR1 LNHDA and CDR2 SQIVND (reference sequence).

The V and J genes are TRBV20-1 and TRBJ2-5, with D tentatively TRBD1 or TRBD2 (5 bases each). Germline assignment: CDR1 DFQATT and CDR2 SNEGSKA (reference sequence). The length of the CDR3 is 15 residues. The V end lost 2 bases, the J end lost 1 base, and 14 bases lay between the germline ends. The CDR3 is CSARPFYGAQETQYF. In nucleotides, the CDR3 is TGCAGTGCTAGACCCTTCTACGGGGCCCAAGAGACCCAGTACTTC.

This clonotype has just a few counts. The V call is TRBV7-2, the J call TRBJ2-1, with D uncertain. The germline gives CDR1 SGHTA, CDR2 FQGNSA. The length of the CDR3 is 14 residues. V lost 7 bases and J lost 0, with 10 bases in between. CDR3 amino acids: CASKSTFSYNEQFF. The CDR3 DNA sequence: TGTGCCAGCAAGTCGACATTCTCCTACAATGAGCAGTTCTTC.

This clonotype was seen just once. This chain connects TRBV20-1 to TRBJ2-5, with TRBD2 identical over 7 bases. With V trimmed by 6 bases and J by 9 bases, 22 bases remained unmatched. Germline V CDR1 and CDR2: DFQATT, SNEGSKA (reference sequence). The CDR3 consists of 16 residues. The CDR3 nucleotides read TGCAGTGCGCCCAAGGGGAGGGAGACACCAAGAGGGGCCCAGTACTTC. It encodes CSAPKGRETPRGAQYF.

This clonotype showed up many times. This chain connects TRBV2 to TRBJ2-1; 10 bases match TRBD1. There are 14 residues in the CDR3. The V gene end was trimmed by 5 bases and the J gene end by 5 bases; junction bases not matched to a gene: 3. Per germline, CDR1 SNHLY and CDR2 FYNNEI. The chain's CDR3 is CASSRDRGHNEQFF. The CDR3 DNA reads as TGTGCCAGCAGTCGGGACAGGGGCCACAATGAGCAGTTCTTC.

The chain is built from TRBV4-1 and TRBJ1-2, with 9 bases that match TRBD1. The CDR3 consists of 15 residues. Germline V gene lookup returns CDR1 MGHRA and CDR2 YSYEKL. The V gene end was trimmed by 4 bases and the J gene end by 8 bases; junction bases not matched to a gene: 11. The CDR3 sequence: CASSPDRGRTGGYTF. The CDR3 DNA is TGCGCCAGCAGCCCGGACAGGGGCCGAACGGGAGGCTACACCTTC.

This clonotype came up a few times. The gene calls are TRBV2 and TRBJ1-2, with a weak D call TRBD1 (5 bases). There are 17 residues in the CDR3. CDR1 and CDR2 from the germline V gene are SNHLY and FYNNEI. With 1 base removed from V and 4 bases from J, the gap between germline ends came to 19 bases. The CDR3 loop reads CASSEGVTEAYIYGYTF. CDR3 DNA sequence: TGTGCCAGCAGTGAAGGCGTGACAGAGGCCTACATCTATGGCTACACCTTC.

V gene TRBV27 combines with J gene TRBJ1-1, with D maybe TRBD1 (5 bases). V was pared by 3 bases and J by 7 bases, with 15 bases between. The CDR3 totals 14 residues. CDR1 MNHEY and CDR2 SMNVEV come from the germline V gene (reference sequence). The chain's CDR3 is CASSFNSGGGEAFF. The CDR3 coding sequence is TGTGCCAGCAGTTTCAACTCCGGGGGTGGTGAAGCTTTCTTT.

This clonotype was seen only a few times. The J gene is TRBJ2-7, the V gene TRBV12-3 or TRBV12-4; TRBD1 is a possible D gene (6 bases). The CDR3 loop spans 16 amino acids. The V end lost 6 bases, the J end lost 1 base, and 19 bases lay between the germline ends. CDR3 sequence (DNA): TGTGCCAGCAGCCACGTTCCTCGACAGGAATCCTACGAGCAGTACGTC. This encodes CASSHVPRQESYEQYV.

This clonotype was observed a handful of times. The rearrangement uses TRBV7-2 and TRBJ2-3, with 8 bases fitting TRBD2. Germline lookup yields CDR1 SGHTA and CDR2 FQGNSA. The CDR3 loop spans 14 amino acids. Trimming removed 2 bases from V and 6 bases from J; junction bases left unmatched: 4. The DNA for the CDR3 is TGTGCCAGCAGCTTAACAACGGGAGGGGATACGCAGTATTTT. Protein product: CASSLTTGGDTQYF.

This clonotype was observed a few times. The chain carries TRBV24-1 and TRBJ2-1, with a possible D match to TRBD2 (6 bases). Looked up from germline, CDR1 is KGHDR and CDR2 is SFDVKD. The CDR3 has 14 amino acids. The V and J ends lost 2 bases and 3 bases respectively, with 7 bases between them. As DNA, the CDR3 is TGTGCCACCAGTGATTCGGGACTCTACAATGAGCAGTTCTTC. Translated, it gives CATSDSGLYNEQFF.

Turning to this clonotype: A read error may produce the germline difference seen at one junction end. The rearrangement joins TRBV12-3 or TRBV12-4 to TRBJ2-1; the D gene could be TRBD1 or TRBD2 (5 bases each). The CDR3 length is 13 residues. The CDR3 spells CASSTGTHNEQSF. CDR3 coding DNA: TGTGCCAGCAGTACCGGGACCCACAATGAGCAGTCCTTC.

This clonotype was observed many times. V and J are TRBV29-1 and TRBJ2-5; a weak D match, TRBD2 (7 bases). Trimming removed 6 bases at V and 5 bases at J, with 16 bases between. The length of the CDR3 is 13 residues. Germline CDR1 is SQVTM and CDR2 is ANQGSEA. The CDR3 protein is CSVDEGGSETQYF. DNA of the CDR3: TGCAGCGTCGACGAGGGGGGGTCGGAGACCCAGTACTTC.

The chain uses TRBV20-1 and TRBJ2-1, with a tentative D call TRBD2 (5 bases). Germline loops: CDR1 DFQATT, CDR2 SNEGSKA (reference sequence). Trimming shortened V by 6 bases and J by 0 bases, and 15 bases separated the two germline ends. There are 15 residues in the CDR3. The CDR3 protein is CSAYGLVSSYNEQFF. CDR3 in DNA: TGCAGTGCCTATGGACTCGTCAGCTCCTACAATGAGCAGTTCTTC.

V gene TRBV20-1 combines with J gene TRBJ2-5; TRBD1 matches 7 bases. Germline V lookup: CDR1 DFQATT, CDR2 SNEGSKA (reference sequence). The CDR3 loop spans 13 amino acids. With V trimmed by 6 bases and J by 6 bases, 10 bases remained unmatched. The CDR3 here is CSALRQGTKTQYF. For the CDR3, the DNA is TGCAGTGCCCTCAGACAGGGTACAAAGACCCAGTACTTC.

This clonotype turned up a few times. The rearrangement uses TRBV27 and TRBJ2-2; TRBD2 matches at 9 bases. The CDR3 extends over 15 amino acids. Germline assignment: CDR1 MNHEY and CDR2 SMNVEV (reference sequence). V was clipped by 4 bases and J by 4 bases; unmatched bases: 4. CDR3 residues: CASSWLTSGTGELFF. CDR3 coding DNA: TGTGCCAGCAGTTGGTTGACTAGCGGCACCGGGGAGCTGTTTTTT.

The rearrangement links TRBV25-1 to TRBJ2-5; D gene unclear. V lost 4 bases and J lost 3, with 15 bases in between. CDR1 is MGHDK, CDR2 SYGVNS, per germline. This CDR3 is 15 amino acids long. The CDR3 sequence is CASSAKGRVEETQYF. DNA of the CDR3: TGTGCCAGCAGTGCCAAAGGACGGGTAGAAGAGACCCAGTACTTC.

This clonotype came up a few times. The V call is TRBV2, the J call TRBJ2-7; 7 nucleotides align to TRBD1. The CDR3 contains 13 residues. CDR1 is SNHLY, CDR2 FYNNEI, per germline. Trimming took 8 bases from V and 2 from J; bases not matched to a gene: 6. CDR3 coding DNA: TGTGCCAGCGAGGGGGACAGTACCTACGAGCAGTACGTC. Amino acid sequence: CASEGDSTYEQYV.